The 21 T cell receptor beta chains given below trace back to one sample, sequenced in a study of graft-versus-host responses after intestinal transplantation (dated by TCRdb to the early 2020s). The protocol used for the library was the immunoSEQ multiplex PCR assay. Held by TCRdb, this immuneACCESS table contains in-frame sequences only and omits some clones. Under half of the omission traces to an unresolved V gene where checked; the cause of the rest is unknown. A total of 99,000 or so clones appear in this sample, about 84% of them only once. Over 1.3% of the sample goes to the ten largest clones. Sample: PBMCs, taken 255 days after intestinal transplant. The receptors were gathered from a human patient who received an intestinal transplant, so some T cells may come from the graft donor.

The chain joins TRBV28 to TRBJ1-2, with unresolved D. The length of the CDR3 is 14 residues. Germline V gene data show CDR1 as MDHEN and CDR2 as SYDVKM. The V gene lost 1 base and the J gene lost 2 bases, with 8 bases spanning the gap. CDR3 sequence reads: CASSLSGKNYGYTF. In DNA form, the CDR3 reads TGTGCCAGCAGTTTATCGGGCAAGAACTATGGCTACACCTTC.

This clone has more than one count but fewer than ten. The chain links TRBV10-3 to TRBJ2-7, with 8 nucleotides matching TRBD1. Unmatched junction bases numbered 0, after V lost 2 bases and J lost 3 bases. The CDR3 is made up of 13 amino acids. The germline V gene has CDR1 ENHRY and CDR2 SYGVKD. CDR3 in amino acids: CAISEGQGYEQYF. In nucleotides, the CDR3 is TGTGCCATCAGTGAGGGACAGGGCTACGAGCAGTACTTC.

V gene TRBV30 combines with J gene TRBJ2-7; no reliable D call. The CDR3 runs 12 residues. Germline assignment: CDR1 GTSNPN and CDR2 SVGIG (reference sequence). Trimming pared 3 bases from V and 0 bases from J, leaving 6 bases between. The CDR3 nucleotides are TGTGCCTGGAGGGCCCGCTCCTACGAGCAGTACTTC. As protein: CAWRARSYEQYF.

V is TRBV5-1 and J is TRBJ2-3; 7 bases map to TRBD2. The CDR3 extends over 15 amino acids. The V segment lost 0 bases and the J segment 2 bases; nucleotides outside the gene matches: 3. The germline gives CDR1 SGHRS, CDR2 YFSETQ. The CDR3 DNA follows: TGCGCCAGCAGCTTGGGGACTAGATCCACAGATACGCAGTATTTT. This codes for CASSLGTRSTDTQYF.

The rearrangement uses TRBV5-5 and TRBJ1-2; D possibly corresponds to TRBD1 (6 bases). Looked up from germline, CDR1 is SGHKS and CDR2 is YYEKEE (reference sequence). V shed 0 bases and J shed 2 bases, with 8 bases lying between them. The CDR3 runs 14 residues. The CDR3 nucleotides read TGTGCCAGCAGCTTGGTCCAGGGGAACTATGGCTACACCTTC. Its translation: CASSLVQGNYGYTF.

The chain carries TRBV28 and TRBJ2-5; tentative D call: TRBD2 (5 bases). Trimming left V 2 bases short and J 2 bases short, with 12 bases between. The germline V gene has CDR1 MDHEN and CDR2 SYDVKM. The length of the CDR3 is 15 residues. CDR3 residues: CASSLERARQETQYF. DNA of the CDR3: TGTGCCAGCAGTTTAGAGAGGGCTCGTCAAGAGACCCAGTACTTC.

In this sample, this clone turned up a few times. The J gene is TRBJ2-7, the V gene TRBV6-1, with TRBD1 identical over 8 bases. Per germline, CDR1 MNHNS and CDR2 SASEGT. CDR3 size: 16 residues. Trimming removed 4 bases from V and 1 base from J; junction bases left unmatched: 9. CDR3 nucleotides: TGTGCCAGCAGTGGTCTTTCGGGACAGGCGTCCTACGAGCAGTACTTC. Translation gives CASSGLSGQASYEQYF.

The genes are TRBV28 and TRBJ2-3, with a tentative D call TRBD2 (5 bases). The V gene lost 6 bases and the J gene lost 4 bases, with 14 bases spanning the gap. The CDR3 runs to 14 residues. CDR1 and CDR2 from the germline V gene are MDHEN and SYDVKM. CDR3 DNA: TGTGCCAGCAGCCCCTCCGCGGGCCCAGATACGCAGTATTTT. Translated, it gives CASSPSAGPDTQYF. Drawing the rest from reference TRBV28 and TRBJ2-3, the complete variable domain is DVKVTQSSRYLVKRTGEKVFLECVQDMDHENMFWYRQDPGLGLRLIYFSYDVKMKEKGDIPEGYSVSREKKERFSLILESASTNQTSMYLCASSPSAGPDTQYFGPGTRLTVL.

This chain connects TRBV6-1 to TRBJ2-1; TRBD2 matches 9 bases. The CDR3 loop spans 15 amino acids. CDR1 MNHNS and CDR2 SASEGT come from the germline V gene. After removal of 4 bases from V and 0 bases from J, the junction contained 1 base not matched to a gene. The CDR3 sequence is CASSGGGASYNEQFF. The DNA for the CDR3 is TGTGCCAGCAGTGGCGGGGGGGCCTCCTACAATGAGCAGTTCTTC.

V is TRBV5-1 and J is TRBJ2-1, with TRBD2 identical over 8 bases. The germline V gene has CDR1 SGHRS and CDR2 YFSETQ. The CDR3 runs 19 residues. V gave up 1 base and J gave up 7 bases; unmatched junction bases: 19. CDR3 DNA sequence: TGCGCCAGCAGCTTGAACAGCGGGGGACTAAAGGTGAATTGGAATGAGCAGTTCTTC. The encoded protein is CASSLNSGGLKVNWNEQFF.

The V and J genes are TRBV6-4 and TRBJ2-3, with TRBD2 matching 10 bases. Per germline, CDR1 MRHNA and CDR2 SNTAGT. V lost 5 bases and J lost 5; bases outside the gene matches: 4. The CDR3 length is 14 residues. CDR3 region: CASSSGGAEDTQYF. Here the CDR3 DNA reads TGTGCCAGCAGTAGCGGGGGGGCTGAAGATACGCAGTATTTT.

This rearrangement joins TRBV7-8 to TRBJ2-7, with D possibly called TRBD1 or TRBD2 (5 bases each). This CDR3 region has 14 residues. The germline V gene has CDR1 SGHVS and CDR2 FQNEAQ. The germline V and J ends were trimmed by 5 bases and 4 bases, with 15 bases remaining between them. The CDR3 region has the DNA TGTGCCAGCAGCATTTCGGGACGGCCTTACGAGCAGTACGTC. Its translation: CASSISGRPYEQYV.

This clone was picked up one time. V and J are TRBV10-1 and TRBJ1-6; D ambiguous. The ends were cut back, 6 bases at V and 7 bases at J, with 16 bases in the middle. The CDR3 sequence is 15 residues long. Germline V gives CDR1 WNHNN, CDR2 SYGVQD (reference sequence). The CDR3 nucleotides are TGCGCCAGCAGGAGGTGGTACCTCGAAAATTCACCCCTCCACTTT. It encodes CASRRWYLENSPLHF.

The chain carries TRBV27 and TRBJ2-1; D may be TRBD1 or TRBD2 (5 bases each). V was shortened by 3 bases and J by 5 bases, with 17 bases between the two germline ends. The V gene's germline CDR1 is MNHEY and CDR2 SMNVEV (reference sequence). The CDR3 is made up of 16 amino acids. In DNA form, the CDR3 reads TGTGCCAGCAGTTTTTCTCGGGGCCAAGCGGACAATGAGCAGTTCTTC. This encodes CASSFSRGQADNEQFF.

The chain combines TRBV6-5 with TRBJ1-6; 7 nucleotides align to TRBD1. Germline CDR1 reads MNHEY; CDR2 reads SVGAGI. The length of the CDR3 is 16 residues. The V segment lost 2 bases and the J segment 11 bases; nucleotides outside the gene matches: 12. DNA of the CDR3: TGTGCCAGCAGTTACGGTACAGGGGCGGGGGGGGCACCCCTCCACTTT. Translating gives CASSYGTGAGGAPLHF.

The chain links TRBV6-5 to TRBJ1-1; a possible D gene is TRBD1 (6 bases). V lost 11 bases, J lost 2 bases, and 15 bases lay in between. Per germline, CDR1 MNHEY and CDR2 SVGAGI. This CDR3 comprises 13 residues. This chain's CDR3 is CAAQAGVNTEAFF. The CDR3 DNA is TGTGCCGCTCAGGCAGGGGTAAACACTGAAGCTTTCTTT.

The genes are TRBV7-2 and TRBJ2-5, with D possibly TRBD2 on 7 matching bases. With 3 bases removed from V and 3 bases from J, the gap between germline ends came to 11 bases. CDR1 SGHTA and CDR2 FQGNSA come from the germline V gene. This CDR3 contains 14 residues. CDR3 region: CASSFGGQEETQYF. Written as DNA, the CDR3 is TGTGCCAGCAGCTTCGGGGGGCAAGAAGAGACCCAGTACTTC.

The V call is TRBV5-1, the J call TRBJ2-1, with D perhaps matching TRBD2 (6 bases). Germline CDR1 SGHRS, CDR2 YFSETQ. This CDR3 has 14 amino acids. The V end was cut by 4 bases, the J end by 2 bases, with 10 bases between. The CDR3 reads CASSRLEPYNEQFF. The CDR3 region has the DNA TGCGCCAGCAGCCGACTAGAGCCCTACAATGAGCAGTTCTTC.

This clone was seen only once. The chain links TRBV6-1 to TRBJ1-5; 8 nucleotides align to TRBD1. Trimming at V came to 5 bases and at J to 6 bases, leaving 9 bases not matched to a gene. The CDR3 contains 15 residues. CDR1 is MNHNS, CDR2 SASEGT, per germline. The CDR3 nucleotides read TGTGCCAGCAGTACTTCCCAGGGGGCAGTTCAGCCCCAGCATTTT. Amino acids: CASSTSQGAVQPQHF.

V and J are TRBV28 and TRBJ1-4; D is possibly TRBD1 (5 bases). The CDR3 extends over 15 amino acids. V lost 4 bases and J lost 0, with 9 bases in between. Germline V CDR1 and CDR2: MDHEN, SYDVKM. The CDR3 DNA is TGTGCCAGCAGTTCGGTAGGGGCAACTAATGAAAAACTGTTTTTT. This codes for CASSSVGATNEKLFF.

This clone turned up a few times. CDR3 bases: TGTGCCAGCAGTGAACAACGGGGGCAACTCTACGAGCAGTACTTC. Translation gives CASSEQRGQLYEQYF. The rearrangement links TRBV25-1 to TRBJ2-7; perhaps D is TRBD1 or TRBD2 (6 bases each). The V gene's germline CDR1 is MGHDK and CDR2 SYGVNS. There are 15 residues in the CDR3. V gave up 2 bases and J gave up 3 bases, with 14 bases separating them.